This TCR beta chain was obtained from a study of blood T cell repertoires in COVID-19. Study details: The analysed material was cDNA or gDNA that came from T cells, B-cell-depleted T cells, or PBMCs.

Clones were sequenced by immunoSEQ multiplex PCR, and TCRdb holds only the in-frame ones, with some missing. The sample contains 84,000 or so clones, around 80% of which appear only once. The CDR3 runs to 16 residues. J lost 5 bases, V lost 3 bases, and 7 bases had no gene match. CDR1 is KGHDR, CDR2 SFDVKD, per germline. This receptor was taken from a human donor in a cohort sampled during active COVID-19. The V gene is TRBV24-1, the J gene TRBJ2-1; 9 nucleotides match TRBD1. Sequenced input: peripheral blood. This CDR3 reads CATSDSRTGANNEQFF. CDR3 nucleotide sequence: TGTGCCACCAGTGATAGCCGGACAGGGGCTAACAATGAGCAGTTCTTC.